This T cell receptor beta chain was recovered during a study of blood T cell repertoires in COVID-19. This CDR3 has 11 residues. Trimming removed 2 bases at V and 8 bases at J, with 6 bases between. Germline CDR1 reads WSHSY; CDR2 reads SAAADI. The count of this clone is one. Data came from immunoSEQ multiplex PCR; TCRdb stores just in-frame clones and leaves some out. The table includes some 160,000 clones, approximately 90% detected once. The sample taken for sequencing was peripheral blood. This TCR was sampled from a man in his fifties or sixties who had recovered from COVID-19. The V call is TRBV10-2, the J call TRBJ1-2; D uncertain. CDR3 bases: TGCGCCAGCAGTGAGGCGAGGGGCTACACCTTC. It translates to CASSEARGYTF.